The rows below give T cell receptor beta chains drawn from one sample of a study of read filtering for tumor transcriptome and immune sequencing. MiXCR, run by TCRdb on the reads, gives a single entry per CDR3 protein. This table has some 41,000 distinct CDR3 sequences, around 15% appearing once. Sequencing was carried out using a population of CD138-negative cells sorted from bone marrow. Source of these receptors: a donor aged 40 or over with multiple myeloma. Both conserved end residues are part of each CDR3. The D gene is left open where the match is weak. A clone size is listed for some rows: how often the clone was seen (once, few, many), or a class if it is expanded.

d_gene,v_gene,j_gene,abundance,CDR3aa,CDR3nt
.,TRBV30,TRBJ1-1,.,CAWKYGGVNTGAFF,TGTGCCTGGAAATACGGAGGGGTGAACACTGGAGCTTTCTTC
.,TRBV28,TRBJ1-5,.,CASRQLYGNQPQHF,TGTGCCAGCCGGCAGCTGTATGGCAATCAGCCCCAGCATTTT
.,TRBV5-5,TRBJ1-1,many,CASNLGGRAEAFF,TGTGCCAGCAACCTCGGCGGGAGGGCTGAAGCTTTCTTT
.,TRBV28,TRBJ2-7,many,CASSTYYEQYF,TGTGCCAGCAGTACCTATTACGAGCAGTACTTC
.,TRBV5-1,TRBJ2-1,.,CASSLGGYGEQFF,TGCGCCAGCAGCTTGGGAGGTTATGGTGAGCAGTTCTTC
.,TRBV7-7,TRBJ2-3,many,CASSLAGGKDTQYF,TGTGCTAGCAGCTTAGCCGGGGGAAAGGATACGCAGTATTTT
.,TRBV27,TRBJ2-1,many,CASSFGNDNEQFF,TGTGCCAGCAGTTTCGGGAACGACAATGAGCAGTTCTTC
TRBD2,TRBV7-3,TRBJ2-1,many,CASSLNAGDYNEQFF,TGTGCCAGCAGCTTAAACGCGGGAGACTACAATGAGCAGTTCTTC
.,TRBV28,TRBJ1-2,few,CASRTTTGGRGYTF,TGTGCCAGCAGGACTACGACGGGGGGCCGCGGCTACACCTTC
TRBD2,TRBV20-1,TRBJ2-1,many,CSATSPLARTYNEQFF,TGCAGTGCTACCTCACCACTAGCGAGAACCTACAATGAGCAGTTCTTC
.,TRBV20-1,TRBJ1-4,many,CSVPGENEKLFF,TGCAGTGTACCAGGGGAAAATGAAAAACTGTTTTTT
.,TRBV29-1,TRBJ2-7,many,CSVRGSYEQYF,TGCAGCGTTAGGGGGTCCTACGAGCAGTACTTC
.,TRBV20-1,TRBJ2-6,.,CSAQDFSQGAGANVLTF,TGCAGTGCTCAAGACTTCAGTCAGGGAGCTGGGGCCAACGTCCTGACTTTC
TRBD2,TRBV29-1,TRBJ2-1,many,CSVGKSGNYNEQFF,TGCAGCGTTGGGAAAAGCGGGAATTACAATGAGCAGTTCTTC
.,TRBV3-1,TRBJ2-7,many,CASSQDRQASYEQYF,TGTGCCAGCAGCCAAGATCGGCAGGCTTCCTACGAGCAGTACTTC
.,TRBV5-6,TRBJ2-7,.,CASSGTAYEQYF,TGTGCCAGCAGCGGGACCGCCTACGAGCAGTACTTC
TRBD1,TRBV6-6,TRBJ1-5,many,CASSYNGQGNQPQHF,TGTGCCAGCAGTTACAATGGACAGGGGAATCAGCCCCAGCATTTT
TRBD2,TRBV7-3,TRBJ2-3,many,CASSNAGVGTDTQYF,TGTGCCAGCAGCAACGCGGGAGTCGGAACAGATACGCAGTATTTT
.,TRBV7-3,TRBJ2-7,many,CASSYDGGAGYEQYF,TGTGCCAGCAGCTACGACGGGGGCGCTGGGTACGAGCAGTACTTC
.,TRBV6-2/TRBV6-3,TRBJ2-1,many,CASRDGTYNEQFF,TGTGCCAGCCGGGACGGTACTTACAATGAGCAGTTCTTC
.,TRBV20-1,TRBJ2-7,many,CSASGEIGEQYF,TGCAGTGCCTCGGGGGAGATCGGGGAGCAGTACTTC
.,TRBV24-1,TRBJ2-1,few,CATSDPLPSGYNEQFF,TGTGCCACCAGTGACCCACTACCATCGGGGTACAATGAGCAGTTCTTC